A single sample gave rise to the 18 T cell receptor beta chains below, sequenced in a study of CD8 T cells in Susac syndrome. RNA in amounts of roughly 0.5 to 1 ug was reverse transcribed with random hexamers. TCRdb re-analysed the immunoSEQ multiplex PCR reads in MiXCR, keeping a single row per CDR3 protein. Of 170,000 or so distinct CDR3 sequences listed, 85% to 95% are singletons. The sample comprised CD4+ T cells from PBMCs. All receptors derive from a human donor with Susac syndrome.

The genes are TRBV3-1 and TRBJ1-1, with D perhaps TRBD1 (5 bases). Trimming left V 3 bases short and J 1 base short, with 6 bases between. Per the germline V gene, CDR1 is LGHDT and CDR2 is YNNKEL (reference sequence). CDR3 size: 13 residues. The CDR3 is CASSQTENTEAFF. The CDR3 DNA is TGTGCCAGCAGCCAGACAGAGAACACTGAAGCTTTCTTT.

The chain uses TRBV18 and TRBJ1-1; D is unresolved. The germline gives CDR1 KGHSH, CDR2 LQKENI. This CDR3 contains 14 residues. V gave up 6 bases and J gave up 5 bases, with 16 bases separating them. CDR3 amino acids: CASSPIATGTEAFF. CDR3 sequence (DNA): TGTGCCAGCTCCCCAATCGCTACGGGGACTGAAGCTTTCTTT.

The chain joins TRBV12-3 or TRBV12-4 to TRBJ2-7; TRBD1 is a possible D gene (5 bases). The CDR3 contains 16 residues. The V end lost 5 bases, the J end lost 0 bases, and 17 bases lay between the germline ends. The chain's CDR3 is CASSPRQGPPSYEQYF. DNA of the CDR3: TGTGCCAGCAGTCCAAGGCAGGGCCCACCCTCCTACGAGCAGTACTTC.

The DNA of the CDR3 is TGCAGTGCTGATGTAGCGGGAGGGGAAGAGACCCAGTACTTC. Translation: CSADVAGGEETQYF. This chain connects TRBV20-1 to TRBJ2-5; 11 nucleotides agree with TRBD2. The junction had 5 bases not matched to a gene; V was cut back by 5 bases and J by 3 bases. This CDR3 contains 14 residues. Germline V gene sequence: CDR1 DFQATT, CDR2 SNEGSKA (reference sequence).

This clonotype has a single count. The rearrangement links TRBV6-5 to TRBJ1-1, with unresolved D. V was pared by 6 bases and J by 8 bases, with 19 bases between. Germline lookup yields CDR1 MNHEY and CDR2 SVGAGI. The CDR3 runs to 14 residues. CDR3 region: CASRPSGSEPEAFF. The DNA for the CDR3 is TGTGCCAGCAGACCCTCTGGCAGTGAACCCGAAGCTTTCTTT.

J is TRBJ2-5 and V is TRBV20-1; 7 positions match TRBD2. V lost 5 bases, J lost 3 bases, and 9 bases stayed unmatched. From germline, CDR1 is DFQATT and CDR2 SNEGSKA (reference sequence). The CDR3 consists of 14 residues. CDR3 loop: CSAARDLAEETQYF. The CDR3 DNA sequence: TGCAGTGCTGCACGCGATCTAGCGGAAGAGACCCAGTACTTC.

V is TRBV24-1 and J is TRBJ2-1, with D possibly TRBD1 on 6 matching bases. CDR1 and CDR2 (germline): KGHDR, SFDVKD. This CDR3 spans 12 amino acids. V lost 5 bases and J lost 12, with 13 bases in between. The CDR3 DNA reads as TGTGCCACCAGTGCTAGGGGGAGTGGGCAGTTCTTC. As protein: CATSARGSGQFF.

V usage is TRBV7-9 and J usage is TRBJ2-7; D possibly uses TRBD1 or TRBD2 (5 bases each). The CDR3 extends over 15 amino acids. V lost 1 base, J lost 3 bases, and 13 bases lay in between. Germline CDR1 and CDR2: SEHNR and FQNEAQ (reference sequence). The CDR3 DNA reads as TGTGCCAGCAGCTTAGACCCGGGACGAAACTACGAGCAGTACTTC. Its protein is CASSLDPGRNYEQYF.

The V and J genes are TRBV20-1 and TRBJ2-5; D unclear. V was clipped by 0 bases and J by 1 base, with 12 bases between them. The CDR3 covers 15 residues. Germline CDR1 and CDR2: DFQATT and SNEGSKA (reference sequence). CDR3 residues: CSARDRRSGQETQYF. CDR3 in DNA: TGCAGTGCTAGAGATCGACGTTCGGGCCAAGAGACCCAGTACTTC.

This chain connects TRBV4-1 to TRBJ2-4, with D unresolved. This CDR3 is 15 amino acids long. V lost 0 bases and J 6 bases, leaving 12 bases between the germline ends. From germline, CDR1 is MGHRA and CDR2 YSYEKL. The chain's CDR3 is CASSQEMEIVNIQYF. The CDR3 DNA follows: TGCGCCAGCAGCCAAGAAATGGAAATTGTAAACATTCAGTACTTC.

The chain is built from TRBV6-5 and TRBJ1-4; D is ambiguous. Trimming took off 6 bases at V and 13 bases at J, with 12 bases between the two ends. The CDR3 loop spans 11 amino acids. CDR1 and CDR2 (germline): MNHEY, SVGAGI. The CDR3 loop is CASSPGKTLFF. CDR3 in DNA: TGTGCCAGCAGCCCGGGGAAAACACTGTTTTTT.

The chain's CDR3 is CSARDRIQGVNTGELFF. For the CDR3, the DNA is TGCAGTGCTAGAGATAGGATACAGGGGGTTAACACCGGGGAGCTGTTTTTT. V and J are TRBV20-1 and TRBJ2-2; 8 bases agree with TRBD1. The germline V gene has CDR1 DFQATT and CDR2 SNEGSKA (reference sequence). The CDR3 contains 17 residues. The junction had 8 bases not matched to a gene; V was cut back by 0 bases and J by 2 bases.

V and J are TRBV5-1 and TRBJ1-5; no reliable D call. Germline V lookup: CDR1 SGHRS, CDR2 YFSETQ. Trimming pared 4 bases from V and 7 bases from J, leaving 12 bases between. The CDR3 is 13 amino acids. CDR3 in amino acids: CASSLDPGQPQHF. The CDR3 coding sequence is TGCGCCAGCAGCCTAGACCCTGGGCAGCCCCAGCATTTT.

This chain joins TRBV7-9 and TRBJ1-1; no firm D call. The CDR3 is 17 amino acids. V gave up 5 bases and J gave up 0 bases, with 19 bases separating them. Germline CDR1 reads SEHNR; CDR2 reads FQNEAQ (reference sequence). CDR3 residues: CASSRTLTGRMNTEAFF. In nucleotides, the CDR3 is TGTGCCAGCAGCCGAACGCTAACCGGGCGGATGAACACTGAAGCTTTCTTT. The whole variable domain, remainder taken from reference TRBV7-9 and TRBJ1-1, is DTGVSQNPRHKITKRGQNVTFRCDPISEHNRLYWYRQTLGQGPEFLTYFQNEAQLEKSRLLSDRFSAERPKGSFSTLEIQRTEQGDSAMYLCASSRTLTGRMNTEAFFGQGTRLTVV.

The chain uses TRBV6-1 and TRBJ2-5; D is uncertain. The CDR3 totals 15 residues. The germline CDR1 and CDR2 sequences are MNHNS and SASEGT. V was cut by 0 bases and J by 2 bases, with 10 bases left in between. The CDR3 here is CASSEAAAQQETQYF. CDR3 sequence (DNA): TGTGCCAGCAGTGAAGCGGCGGCACAACAAGAGACCCAGTACTTC.

CDR3 region: CASSIPDLYGYTF. The CDR3, as DNA: TGTGCCAGTAGTATCCCAGACCTCTATGGCTACACCTTC. This rearrangement joins TRBV19 to TRBJ1-2; D remains ambiguous. CDR1 and CDR2 from the germline V gene are LNHDA and SQIVND (reference sequence). The V and J ends lost 3 bases and 4 bases respectively, with 9 bases between them. The CDR3 is 13 residues long.

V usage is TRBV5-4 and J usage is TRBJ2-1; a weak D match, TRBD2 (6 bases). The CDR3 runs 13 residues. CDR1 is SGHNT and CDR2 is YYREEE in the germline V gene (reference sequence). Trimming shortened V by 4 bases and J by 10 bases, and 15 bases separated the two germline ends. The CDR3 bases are TGTGCCAGCAGCCTGGCCGGGACTCGAGAGCAGTTCTTC. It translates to CASSLAGTREQFF.

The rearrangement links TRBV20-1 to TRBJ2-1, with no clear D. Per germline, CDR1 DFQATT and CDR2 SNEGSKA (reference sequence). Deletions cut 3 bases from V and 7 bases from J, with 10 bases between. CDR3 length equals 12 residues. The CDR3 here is CSASPVQNEQFF. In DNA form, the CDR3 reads TGCAGTGCTAGTCCAGTTCAGAATGAGCAGTTCTTC.